The text below deals with one T cell receptor (beta chain). Its antigen is not known. The data were obtained in a study of cytomegalovirus exposure and HLA in healthy donors. Study background: Some 87 million unique TCRs from HLA-typed donors were held in an early release of data.

Study-level points and caveats: Available immune exposure information covered CMV serostatus only. Productive status was seen about 87% or about 30% of the time for most TCR beta V segments in an earlier analysis. In a later analysis, TCR beta V- and J-gene trimming was associated with a missense DCLRE1C variant.

J lost 11 bases, V lost 6 bases, and 12 bases had no gene match. The CDR3 totals 14 residues. Germline V gene sequence: CDR1 MNHEY, CDR2 SVGAGI. 60 Vbeta and 13 Jbeta primers were used in PCR. Method: immunoSEQ multiplex PCR; TCRdb's copy keeps in-frame clones and lacks some. This table has fewer than 130,000 clones, roughly 80% appearing once. The rearrangement uses TRBV6-5 and TRBJ1-1, with TRBD1 identical over 10 bases. This TCR was sampled from a female donor in good health and CMV-seropositive. Source material: PBMCs. The CDR3 sequence: CASRDTRDRGAAFF. Here the CDR3 DNA reads TGTGCCAGCAGAGACACCCGGGACAGGGGTGCCGCTTTCTTT.